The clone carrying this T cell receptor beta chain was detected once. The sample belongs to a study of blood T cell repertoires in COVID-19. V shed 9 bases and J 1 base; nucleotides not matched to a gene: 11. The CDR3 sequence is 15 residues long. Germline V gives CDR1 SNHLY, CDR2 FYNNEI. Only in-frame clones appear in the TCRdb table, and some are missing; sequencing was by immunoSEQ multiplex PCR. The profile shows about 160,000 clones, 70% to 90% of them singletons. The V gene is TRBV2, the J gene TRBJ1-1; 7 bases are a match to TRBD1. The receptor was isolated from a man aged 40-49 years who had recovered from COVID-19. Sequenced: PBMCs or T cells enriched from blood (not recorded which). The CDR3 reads CASTPQGLGNTEAFF. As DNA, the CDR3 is TGTGCCAGTACCCCACAGGGGCTGGGGAACACTGAAGCTTTCTTT.